These 7 T cell receptor beta chains were all obtained from the same sample, sequenced in a study of control samples from healthy donors and cancer patients. The repertoire was sequenced with immunoSEQ multiplex PCR; TCRdb's copy has only in-frame clones and lacks some. In the table there are 85,000 to 90,000 clones, roughly 86% of which are singletons. The sequenced material came from blood. The receptors come from a man aged 25 to 40 in good health.

In this sample, this clone turned up a few times. The chain combines TRBV7-6 with TRBJ2-7; 12 bases are shared with TRBD1. The germline CDR1 and CDR2 sequences are SGHVS and FNYEAQ. CDR3 length: 14 amino acids. V lost 5 bases to trimming and J lost 3 bases; unmatched junction nucleotides: 2. CDR3 loop: CASSRDRGHYEQYF. CDR3 coding DNA: TGTGCCAGCAGCCGGGACAGGGGGCACTACGAGCAGTACTTC.

Only a few counts were recorded for this clone. CDR3: CASSLEGSGANVLTF. CDR3 DNA sequence: TGTGCCAGCAGCTTAGAAGGCTCTGGGGCCAACGTCCTGACTTTC. V gene TRBV11-2 combines with J gene TRBJ2-6; no reliable D call. The germline CDR1 and CDR2 sequences are SGHAT and FQNNGV. The CDR3 loop spans 15 amino acids. V lost 0 bases and J lost 0, with 3 bases in between. The variable domain in full, with the rest retrieved from reference TRBV11-2 and TRBJ2-6, is EAGVAQSPRYKIIEKRQSVAFWCNPISGHATLYWYQQILGQGPKLLIQFQNNGVVDDSQLPKDRFSAERLKGVDSTLKIQPAKLEDSAVYLCASSLEGSGANVLTFGAGSRLTVL.

J is TRBJ1-1 and V is TRBV5-1, with D perhaps matching TRBD1 (5 bases). CDR1 SGHRS and CDR2 YFSETQ come from the germline V gene. The CDR3 sequence is 13 residues long. V lost 7 bases to trimming and J lost 1 base, with 11 bases between them. CDR3 coding DNA: TGCGCCAGCGACGAAACAGGGAACACTGAAGCTTTCTTT. Its protein is CASDETGNTEAFF. Full variable domain (outside the CDR3, taken from reference TRBV5-1 and TRBJ1-1): KAGVTQTPRYLIKTRGQQVTLSCSPISGHRSVSWYQQTPGQGLQFLFEYFSETQRNKGNFPGRFSGRQFSNSRSEMNVSTLELGDSALYLCASDETGNTEAFFGQGTRLTVV.

The chain is built from TRBV6-5 and TRBJ1-4, with D possibly matching TRBD1 (5 bases). CDR1 and CDR2 (germline): MNHEY, SVGAGI. V was pared by 2 bases and J by 7 bases, with 11 bases between. There are 14 residues in the CDR3. The CDR3 loop reads CASSYIGVGEKLFF. CDR3 sequence (DNA): TGTGCCAGCAGTTACATAGGGGTGGGTGAAAAACTGTTTTTT.

The CDR3 nucleotides are TGTGCCAGTACCACGGACAGTTCCGGCTATGGCTACACCTTC. Protein sequence: CASTTDSSGYGYTF. This chain connects TRBV19 to TRBJ1-2; D may be TRBD1 (6 bases). The CDR3 has 14 residues. V was cut by 7 bases and J by 4 bases, with 16 bases left in between. Germline V gene lookup returns CDR1 LNHDA and CDR2 SQIVND (reference sequence). Drawing the rest from reference TRBV19 and TRBJ1-2, the complete variable domain is DGGITQSPKYLFRKEGQNVTLSCEQNLNHDAMYWYRQDPGQGLRLIYYSQIVNDFQKGDIAEGYSVSREKKESFPLTVTSAQKNPTAFYLCASTTDSSGYGYTFGSGTRLTVV.

In this sample, this clone turned up once. This chain uses TRBV10-3 with TRBJ2-7, with D perhaps matching TRBD1 (6 bases). The germline gives CDR1 ENHRY, CDR2 SYGVKD. V lost 4 bases, J lost 5 bases, and 21 bases lay in between. This CDR3 region has 16 residues. CDR3 loop: CAISGKDSLLLDEQYF. The CDR3 DNA follows: TGTGCCATCAGTGGAAAGGACAGCTTACTCCTAGACGAGCAGTACTTC.

The chain recombines TRBV7-3 with TRBJ2-7; a weak D match, TRBD2 (5 bases). Germline CDR1 and CDR2: SGHTA and FQGTGA. The CDR3 spans 15 residues. Trimming removed 4 bases at V and 0 bases at J, with 13 bases between. This chain's CDR3 is CASSSRPGSSYEQYF. The CDR3 DNA sequence: TGTGCCAGCAGCTCTAGGCCGGGGAGCTCCTACGAGCAGTACTTC.